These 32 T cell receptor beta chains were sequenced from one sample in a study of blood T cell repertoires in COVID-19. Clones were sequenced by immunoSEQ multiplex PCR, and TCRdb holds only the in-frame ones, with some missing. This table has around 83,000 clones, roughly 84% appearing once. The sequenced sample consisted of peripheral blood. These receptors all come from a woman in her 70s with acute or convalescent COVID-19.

As DNA, the CDR3 is TGTGCCAGTAAGAAAACCGGGACTAGCGGGGGGTCTCGTGAGCAGTTCTTC. Its translation: CASKKTGTSGGSREQFF. V usage is TRBV19 and J usage is TRBJ2-1; 15 nucleotides agree with TRBD2. The CDR3 consists of 17 residues. The junction had 13 bases not matched to a gene; V was cut back by 7 bases and J by 9 bases. The V gene's germline CDR1 is LNHDA and CDR2 SQIVND (reference sequence).

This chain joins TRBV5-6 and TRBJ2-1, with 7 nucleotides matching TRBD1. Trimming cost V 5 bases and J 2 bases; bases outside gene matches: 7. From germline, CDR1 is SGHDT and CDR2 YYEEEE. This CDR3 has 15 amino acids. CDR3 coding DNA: TGTGCCAGCAGTTTCAATACAGGGGCCTACAATGAGCAGTTCTTC. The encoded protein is CASSFNTGAYNEQFF.

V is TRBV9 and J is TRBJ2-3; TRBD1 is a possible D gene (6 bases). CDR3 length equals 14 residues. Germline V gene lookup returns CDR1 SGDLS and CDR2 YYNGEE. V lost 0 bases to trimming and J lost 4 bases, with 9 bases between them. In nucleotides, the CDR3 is TGTGCCAGCAGCGTAGCAGGGGCTGCAGATACGCAGTATTTT. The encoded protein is CASSVAGAADTQYF.

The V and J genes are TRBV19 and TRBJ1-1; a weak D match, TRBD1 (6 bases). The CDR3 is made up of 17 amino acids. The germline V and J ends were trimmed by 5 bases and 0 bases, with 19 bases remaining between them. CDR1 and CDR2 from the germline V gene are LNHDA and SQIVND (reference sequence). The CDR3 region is CASSSLRGPSMNTEAFF. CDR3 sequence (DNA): TGTGCCAGTAGTTCCCTCAGGGGCCCGAGCATGAACACTGAAGCTTTCTTT.

CDR3 coding DNA: TGCAGCGTTGGCCTCACAGGGGGTGGGGAGCTGTTTTTT. It is translated as CSVGLTGGGELFF. The chain links TRBV29-1 to TRBJ2-2, with TRBD1 identical over 8 bases. V lost 4 bases, J lost 8 bases, and 6 bases stayed unmatched. Germline V gene lookup returns CDR1 SQVTM and CDR2 ANQGSEA. The CDR3 contains 13 residues.

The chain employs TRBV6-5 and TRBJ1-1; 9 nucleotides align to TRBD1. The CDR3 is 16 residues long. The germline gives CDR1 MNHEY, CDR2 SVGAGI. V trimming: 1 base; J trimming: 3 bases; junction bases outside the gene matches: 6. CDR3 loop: CASSYYGQGWDTEAFF. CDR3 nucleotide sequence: TGTGCCAGCAGTTACTATGGACAGGGGTGGGACACTGAAGCTTTCTTT.

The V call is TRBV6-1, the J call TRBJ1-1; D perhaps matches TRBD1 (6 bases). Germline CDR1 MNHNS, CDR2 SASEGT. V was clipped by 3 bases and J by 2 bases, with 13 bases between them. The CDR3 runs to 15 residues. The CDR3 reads CASSDRGAFNTEAFF. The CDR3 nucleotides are TGTGCCAGCAGTGATCGGGGGGCGTTCAACACTGAAGCTTTCTTT.

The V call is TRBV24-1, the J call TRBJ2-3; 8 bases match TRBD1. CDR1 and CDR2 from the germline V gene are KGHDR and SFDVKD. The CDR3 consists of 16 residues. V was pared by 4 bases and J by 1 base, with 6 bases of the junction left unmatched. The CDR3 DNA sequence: TGTGCCACCAGTGACCCCGGACAGGGCGGCACAGATACGCAGTATTTT. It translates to CATSDPGQGGTDTQYF.

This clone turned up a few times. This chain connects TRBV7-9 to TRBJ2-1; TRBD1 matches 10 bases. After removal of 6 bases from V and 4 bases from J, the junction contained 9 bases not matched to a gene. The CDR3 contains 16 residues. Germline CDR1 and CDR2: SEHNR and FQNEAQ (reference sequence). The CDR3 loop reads CASRFNPGQGYNEQFF. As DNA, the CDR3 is TGTGCCAGCAGATTCAACCCGGGACAGGGGTACAATGAGCAGTTCTTC.

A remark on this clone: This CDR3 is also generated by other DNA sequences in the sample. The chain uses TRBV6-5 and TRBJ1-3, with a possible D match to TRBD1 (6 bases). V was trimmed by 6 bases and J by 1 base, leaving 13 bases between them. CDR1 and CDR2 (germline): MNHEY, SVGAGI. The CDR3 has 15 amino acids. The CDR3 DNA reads TGTGCCAGCAGCTTGGACAGAAGTTCTGGAAACACCATATATTTT. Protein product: CASSLDRSSGNTIYF.

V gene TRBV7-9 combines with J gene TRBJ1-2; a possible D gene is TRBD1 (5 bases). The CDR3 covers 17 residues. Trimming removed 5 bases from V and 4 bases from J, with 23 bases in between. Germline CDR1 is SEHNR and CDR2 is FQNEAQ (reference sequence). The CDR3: CASSMSGGLTEAYGYTF. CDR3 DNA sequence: TGTGCCAGCAGCATGTCGGGAGGTCTGACAGAAGCCTATGGCTACACCTTC.

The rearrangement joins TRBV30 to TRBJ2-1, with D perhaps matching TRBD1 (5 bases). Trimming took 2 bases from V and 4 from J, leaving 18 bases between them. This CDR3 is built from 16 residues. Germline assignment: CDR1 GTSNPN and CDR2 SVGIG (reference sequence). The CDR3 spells CAWSPQETRKYNEQFF. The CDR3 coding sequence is TGTGCCTGGAGTCCACAGGAGACTCGTAAATACAATGAGCAGTTCTTC.

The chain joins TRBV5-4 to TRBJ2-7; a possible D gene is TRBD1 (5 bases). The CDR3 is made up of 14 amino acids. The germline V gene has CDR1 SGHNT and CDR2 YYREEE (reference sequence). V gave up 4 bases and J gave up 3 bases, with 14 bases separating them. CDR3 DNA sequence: TGTGCCAGCAGCCTCCCCGTGGACATCTACGAGCAGTACGTC. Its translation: CASSLPVDIYEQYV.

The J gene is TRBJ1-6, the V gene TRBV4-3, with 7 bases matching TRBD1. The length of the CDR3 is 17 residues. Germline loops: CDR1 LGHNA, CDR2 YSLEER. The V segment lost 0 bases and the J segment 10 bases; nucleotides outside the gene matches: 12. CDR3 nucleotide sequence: TGCGCCAGCAGCCAAGAATTACTAAGGACAGGCGAATCACCCCTCCACTTT. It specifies CASSQELLRTGESPLHF.

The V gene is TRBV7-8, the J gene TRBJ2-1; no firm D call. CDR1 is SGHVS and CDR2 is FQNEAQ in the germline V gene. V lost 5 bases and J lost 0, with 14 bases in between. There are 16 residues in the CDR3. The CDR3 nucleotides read TGTGCCAGCAGCCCTGAGGCGGTAAGCTCCTACAATGAGCAGTTCTTC. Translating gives CASSPEAVSSYNEQFF.

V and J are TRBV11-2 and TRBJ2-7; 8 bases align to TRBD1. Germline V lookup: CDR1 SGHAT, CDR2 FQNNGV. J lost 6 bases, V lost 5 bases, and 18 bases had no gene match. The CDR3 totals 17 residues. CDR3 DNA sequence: TGTGCCAGCAGCCACGAAGGACAGGGACTTTCACGGCCCGAGCAGTACGTC. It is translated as CASSHEGQGLSRPEQYV.

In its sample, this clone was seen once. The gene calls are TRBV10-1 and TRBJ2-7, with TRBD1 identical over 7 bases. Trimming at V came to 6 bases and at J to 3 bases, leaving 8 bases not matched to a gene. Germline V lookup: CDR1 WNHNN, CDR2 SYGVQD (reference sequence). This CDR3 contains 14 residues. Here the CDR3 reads CASSTGARYYEQYV. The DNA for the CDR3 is TGCGCCAGCAGCACAGGGGCGCGATACTACGAGCAGTACGTC.

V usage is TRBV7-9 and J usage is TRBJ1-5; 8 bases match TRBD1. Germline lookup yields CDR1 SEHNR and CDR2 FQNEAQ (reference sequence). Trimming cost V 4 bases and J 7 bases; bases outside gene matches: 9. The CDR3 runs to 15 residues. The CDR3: CASSSSTGVVQPQHF. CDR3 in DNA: TGTGCCAGCAGCTCTTCGACAGGGGTTGTACAGCCCCAGCATTTT.

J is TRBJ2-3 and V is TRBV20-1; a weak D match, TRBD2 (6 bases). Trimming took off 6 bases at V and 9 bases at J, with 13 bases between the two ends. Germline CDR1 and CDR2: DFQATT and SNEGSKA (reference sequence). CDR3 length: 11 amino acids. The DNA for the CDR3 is TGCAGTGCCAGGGACTTCATCACGCAGTATTTT. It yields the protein CSARDFITQYF.

Here the CDR3 DNA reads TGTGCCACCTCTCAGGGGTATGGCTACACCTTC. Its translation is CATSQGYGYTF. V and J are TRBV24-1 and TRBJ1-2; D might be TRBD1 (6 bases). The germline V gene has CDR1 KGHDR and CDR2 SFDVKD. The germline V and J ends were trimmed by 9 bases and 5 bases, with 9 bases remaining between them. The length of the CDR3 is 11 residues.

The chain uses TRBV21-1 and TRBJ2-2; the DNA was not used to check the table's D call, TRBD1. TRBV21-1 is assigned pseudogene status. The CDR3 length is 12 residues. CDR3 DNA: TGTGCCAGTAGACAGGGTCACGGGGAGCTGTTTTTT. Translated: CASRQGHGELFF.

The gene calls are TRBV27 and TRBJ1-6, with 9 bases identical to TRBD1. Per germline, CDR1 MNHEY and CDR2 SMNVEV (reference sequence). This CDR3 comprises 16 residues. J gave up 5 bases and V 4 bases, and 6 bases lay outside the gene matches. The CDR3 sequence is CASSSSRTGDNSPLHF. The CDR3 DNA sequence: TGTGCCAGCAGTTCTTCAAGGACAGGGGATAATTCACCCCTCCACTTT.

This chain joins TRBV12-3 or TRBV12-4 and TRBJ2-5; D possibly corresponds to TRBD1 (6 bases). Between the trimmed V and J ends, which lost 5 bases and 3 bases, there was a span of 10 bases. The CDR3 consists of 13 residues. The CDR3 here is CASSRGQKETQYF. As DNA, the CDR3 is TGTGCCAGCAGTAGAGGACAGAAAGAGACCCAGTACTTC.

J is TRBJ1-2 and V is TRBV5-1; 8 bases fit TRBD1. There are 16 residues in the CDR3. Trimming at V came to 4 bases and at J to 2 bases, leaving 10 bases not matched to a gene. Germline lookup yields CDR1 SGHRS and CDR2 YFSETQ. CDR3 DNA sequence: TGCGCCAGCAGCCGGGACGGACAGGGCGGGAACTATGGCTACACCTTC. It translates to CASSRDGQGGNYGYTF.

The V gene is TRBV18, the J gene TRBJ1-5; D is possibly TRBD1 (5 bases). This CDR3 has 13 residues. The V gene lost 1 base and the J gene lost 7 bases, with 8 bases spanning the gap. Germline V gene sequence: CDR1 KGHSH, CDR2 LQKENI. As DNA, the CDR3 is TGTGCCAGCTCACCACTAAAGGGGCAGCCCCAGCATTTT. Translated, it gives CASSPLKGQPQHF.

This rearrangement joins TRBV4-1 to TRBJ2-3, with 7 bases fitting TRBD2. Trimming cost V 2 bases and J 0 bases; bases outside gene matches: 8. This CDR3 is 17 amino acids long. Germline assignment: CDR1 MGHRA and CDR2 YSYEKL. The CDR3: CASSQYQWRESTDTQYF. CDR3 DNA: TGCGCCAGCAGCCAATATCAGTGGCGGGAGAGCACAGATACGCAGTATTTT.

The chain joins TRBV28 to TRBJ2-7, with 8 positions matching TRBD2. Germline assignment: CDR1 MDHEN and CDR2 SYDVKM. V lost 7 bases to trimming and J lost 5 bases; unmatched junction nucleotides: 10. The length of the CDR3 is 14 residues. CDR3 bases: TGTGCCAGCAACGCGGACGGACTAGCTGACGAGCAGTACGTC. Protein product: CASNADGLADEQYV.

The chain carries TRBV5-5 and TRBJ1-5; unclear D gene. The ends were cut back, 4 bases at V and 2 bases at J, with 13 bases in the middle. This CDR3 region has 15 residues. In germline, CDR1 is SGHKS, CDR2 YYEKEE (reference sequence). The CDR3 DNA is TGTGCCAGCAGCGCGCCCGAGAGGGGCAATCAGCCCCAGCATTTT. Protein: CASSAPERGNQPQHF.

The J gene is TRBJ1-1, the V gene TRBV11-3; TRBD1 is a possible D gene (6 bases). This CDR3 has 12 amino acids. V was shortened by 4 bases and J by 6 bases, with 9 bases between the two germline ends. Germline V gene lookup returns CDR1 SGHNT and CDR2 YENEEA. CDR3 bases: TGTGCCAGCAGCTCCTGGGGGCCTGAAGCTTTCTTT. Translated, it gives CASSSWGPEAFF.

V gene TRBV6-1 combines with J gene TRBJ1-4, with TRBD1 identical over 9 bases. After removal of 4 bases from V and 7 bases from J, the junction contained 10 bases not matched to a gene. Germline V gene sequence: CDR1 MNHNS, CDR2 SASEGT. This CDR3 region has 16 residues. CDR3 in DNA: TGTGCCAGCAGTGGACAGGGGGTGGTCGGGTCTGAAAAACTGTTTTTT. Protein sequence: CASSGQGVVGSEKLFF.

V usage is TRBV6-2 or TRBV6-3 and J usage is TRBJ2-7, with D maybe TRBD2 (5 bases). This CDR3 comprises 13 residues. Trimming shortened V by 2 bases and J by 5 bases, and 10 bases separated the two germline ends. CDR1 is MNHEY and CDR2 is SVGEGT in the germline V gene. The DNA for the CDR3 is TGTGCCAGCAGTTACCCCCAGCGGAACGAGCAGTACGTC. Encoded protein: CASSYPQRNEQYV.

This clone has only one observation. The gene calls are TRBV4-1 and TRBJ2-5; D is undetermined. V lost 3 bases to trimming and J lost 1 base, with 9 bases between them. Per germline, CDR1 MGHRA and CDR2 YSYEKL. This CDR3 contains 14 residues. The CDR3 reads CASSQQVIQETQYF. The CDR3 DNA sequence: TGCGCCAGCAGCCAGCAGGTGATCCAAGAGACCCAGTACTTC.